The next 9 T cell receptor beta chains were all read from a single sample in a study of blood T cell repertoires in COVID-19. Generated by immunoSEQ multiplex PCR, the TCRdb table keeps only in-frame clones and is missing some. This table has about 23,000 clones, approximately 94% appearing once. What was sequenced was peripheral blood. Every receptor here comes from a woman in her forties or fifties with active COVID-19.

The count of this clone is one. The chain employs TRBV2 and TRBJ1-1, with a possible D match to TRBD1 (5 bases). The germline V gene has CDR1 SNHLY and CDR2 FYNNEI. V was shortened by 1 base and J by 3 bases, with 15 bases between the two germline ends. The CDR3 length is 16 residues. The CDR3 coding sequence is TGTGCCAGCAGTGAAGGGGGCGCGGGGGAAGACACTGAAGCTTTCTTT. This codes for CASSEGGAGEDTEAFF.

V and J are TRBV19 and TRBJ2-2, with TRBD2 matching over 9 bases. Trimming removed 5 bases from V and 6 bases from J; junction bases left unmatched: 16. CDR1 is LNHDA and CDR2 is SQIVND in the germline V gene (reference sequence). This CDR3 is built from 18 residues. CDR3 DNA sequence: TGTGCCAGTAGTGCCCTGCTTCTAGCGGGGCTGGGGCCCGGGGAGCTGTTTTTT. This translates into CASSALLLAGLGPGELFF.

The CDR3 DNA follows: TGTGCCAGTAGTATGCCGGGCGGGGGTTATTCAGATACGCAGTATTTT. Residues: CASSMPGGGYSDTQYF. The rearrangement uses TRBV19 and TRBJ2-3; TRBD2 agrees at 7 bases. Trimming removed 3 bases from V and 4 bases from J; junction bases left unmatched: 10. Germline loops: CDR1 LNHDA, CDR2 SQIVND (reference sequence). The CDR3 length is 16 residues.

This clone occurred once. The chain has TRBV10-2 and TRBJ1-4, with D unresolved. The CDR3 spans 15 residues. Germline CDR1 is WSHSY and CDR2 is SAAADI. V gave up 0 bases and J gave up 5 bases, with 10 bases separating them. The CDR3 spells CASSESNGVNEKLFF. DNA of the CDR3: TGCGCCAGCAGTGAGTCAAACGGGGTGAATGAAAAACTGTTTTTT.

The chain joins TRBV6-5 to TRBJ1-5; 7 bases line up with TRBD1. Losses at the gene ends were 8 bases for V and 5 bases for J; bases not matched to a gene: 3. CDR3 length: 12 amino acids. The germline CDR1 and CDR2 sequences are MNHEY and SVGAGI. CDR3 nucleotides: TGTGCCAGCCGGACAGGAGATCAGCCCCAGCATTTT. As protein: CASRTGDQPQHF.

The chain recombines TRBV18 with TRBJ1-2, with D hard to call. Trimming stripped 3 bases from V and 8 bases from J, with 25 bases between. Germline V gene sequence: CDR1 KGHSH, CDR2 LQKENI. This CDR3 contains 17 residues. The CDR3 nucleotides are TGTGCCAGCTCACCTCGTTCCGAGGCCCCAACTGCGAAAGGCTACACCTTC. It is translated as CASSPRSEAPTAKGYTF.

This chain uses TRBV7-9 with TRBJ2-5; 7 nucleotides align to TRBD1. The germline V gene has CDR1 SEHNR and CDR2 FQNEAQ (reference sequence). The CDR3 runs 17 residues. The V segment lost 5 bases and the J segment 7 bases; nucleotides outside the gene matches: 19. In DNA, the CDR3 is TGTGCCAGCAGCCCCCCCGGCAGGGGGATCTATATGGGGACCCAGTACTTC. Amino acids: CASSPPGRGIYMGTQYF.

The rearrangement links TRBV5-1 to TRBJ2-3, with 10 bases lining up with TRBD2. The germline CDR1 and CDR2 sequences are SGHRS and YFSETQ. The V gene end was trimmed by 6 bases and the J gene end by 4 bases; junction bases not matched to a gene: 8. The CDR3 is made up of 15 amino acids. The CDR3 spells CASTLSGGTADTQYF. DNA of the CDR3: TGCGCCAGCACCCTTAGCGGGGGGACCGCAGATACGCAGTATTTT.

The chain joins TRBV11-2 to TRBJ1-1; possible D gene TRBD1, 6 bases. Germline lookup yields CDR1 SGHAT and CDR2 FQNNGV. The CDR3 length is 14 residues. Trimming stripped 4 bases from V and 0 bases from J, with 9 bases between. CDR3 in amino acids: CASSSGQMNTEAFF. In DNA form, the CDR3 reads TGTGCCAGCAGCTCCGGACAGATGAACACTGAAGCTTTCTTT.